Below, 28 T cell receptor beta chains from the same sample are listed, as sequenced in a study of T cells in Graves' hyperthyroidism and ophthalmopathy. Researchers amplified the TCR beta CDR3 regions from RNA transcripts. HTBI primers drove first-round RT-PCR of the TCR CDR3. MiXCR, applied by TCRdb to the multiplex PCR reads, yields one record per CDR3 protein. In the table there are 300,000 to 450,000 distinct CDR3 sequences, just under 25% of which are singletons. The material sequenced was blood. Receptors originate from a man between 45 and 60 years old with Graves' hyperthyroidism.

This clonotype was seen only a few times. CDR3 sequence reads: CASSGSDSEKLFF. For the CDR3, the DNA is TGTGCCAGCAGTGGTTCCGACAGTGAAAAACTGTTTTTT. The chain joins TRBV2 to TRBJ1-4; a weak D match, TRBD1 (5 bases). The CDR3 is made up of 13 amino acids. Germline CDR1 is SNHLY and CDR2 is FYNNEI. V was clipped by 4 bases and J by 7 bases, with 10 bases between them.

This clonotype was seen at least ten times. CDR3 region: CASSLDTHAETQYF. DNA for the CDR3: TGTGCCAGCAGCCTGGACACCCACGCGGAGACCCAGTACTTC. The chain uses TRBV11-2 and TRBJ2-5, with D perhaps TRBD1 (5 bases). CDR3 size: 14 residues. Germline V lookup: CDR1 SGHAT, CDR2 FQNNGV. V lost 5 bases to trimming and J lost 5 bases, with 15 bases between them.

In this sample, this clonotype turned up a few times. CDR3: CASSLKGQGAYEQYF. CDR3 DNA: TGTGCCAGCAGCTTGAAAGGGCAGGGGGCCTACGAGCAGTACTTC. This rearrangement joins TRBV5-6 to TRBJ2-7; 7 positions match TRBD1. This CDR3 comprises 15 residues. Germline V gene lookup returns CDR1 SGHDT and CDR2 YYEEEE. J was trimmed by 2 bases and V by 1 base; bases with no gene match: 6.

The chain carries TRBV3-1 and TRBJ1-2, with TRBD1 as a possible D gene (5 bases). Germline-derived CDR1 and CDR2 are LGHDT and YNNKEL (reference sequence). This CDR3 comprises 14 residues. V was pared by 0 bases and J by 5 bases, with 10 bases between. CDR3 DNA: TGTGCCAGCAGCCAAGAAGTCAGGGCTTATGGCTACACCTTC. Translating it yields CASSQEVRAYGYTF.

This clonotype was recorded at least ten times. The genes are TRBV11-1 and TRBJ2-3; no clear D. The length of the CDR3 is 15 residues. CDR1 SGHAT and CDR2 FQDESV come from the germline V gene (reference sequence). V lost 5 bases to trimming and J lost 2 bases, with 14 bases between them. The CDR3 coding sequence is TGTGCCAGCAGCCGACGATACGGGCACACAGATACGCAGTATTTT. This translates into CASSRRYGHTDTQYF. Supplemented by reference TRBV11-1 and TRBJ2-3, the full variable domain reads EAEVAQSPRYKITEKSQAVAFWCDPISGHATLYWYRQILGQGPELLVQFQDESVVDDSQLPKDRFSAERLKGVDSTLKIQPAELGDSAMYLCASSRRYGHTDTQYFGPGTRLTVL.

J is TRBJ2-2 and V is TRBV28; D is ambiguous. The CDR3 sequence is 14 residues long. V shed 6 bases and J shed 13 bases, with 21 bases lying between them. CDR1 and CDR2 (germline): MDHEN, SYDVKM. The CDR3 coding sequence is TGTGCCAGCAGCCTAAGGGCCGAGGTGGATGGGCTGTTTTTT. This translates into CASSLRAEVDGLFF.

This clonotype appeared a few times. The chain is built from TRBV5-6 and TRBJ1-1; D may be TRBD1 (5 bases). CDR1 is SGHDT, CDR2 YYEEEE, per germline. Trimming stripped 0 bases from V and 7 bases from J, with 13 bases between. The CDR3 runs 14 residues. CDR3 nucleotides: TGTGCCAGCAGCTTGGCCGGGGGGGTTGGTGAAGCTTTCTTT. It is translated as CASSLAGGVGEAFF.

This clonotype occurred a few times. The rearrangement uses TRBV6-9 and TRBJ2-7, with unresolved D. With 3 bases removed from V and 3 bases from J, the gap between germline ends came to 12 bases. CDR1 is MNHGY, CDR2 SVAAGI, per germline. The CDR3 is 14 amino acids. CDR3 region: CASSYFADHYEQYF. The CDR3 DNA is TGTGCCAGCAGTTACTTTGCGGACCACTACGAGCAGTACTTC.

The chain couples TRBV9 to TRBJ2-1; 7 bases agree with TRBD2. From germline, CDR1 is SGDLS and CDR2 YYNGEE. V trimming: 1 base; J trimming: 4 bases; junction bases outside the gene matches: 11. The CDR3 runs to 17 residues. The CDR3 loop reads CASSVRPRGRGYNEQFF. The DNA for the CDR3 is TGTGCCAGCAGCGTAAGGCCCCGCGGGAGAGGATACAATGAGCAGTTCTTC.

This clonotype was detected only a few times. The chain uses TRBV20-1 and TRBJ2-5; D gene unclear. Trimming shortened V by 2 bases and J by 2 bases, and 6 bases separated the two germline ends. This CDR3 is 12 amino acids long. CDR1 is DFQATT and CDR2 is SNEGSKA in the germline V gene (reference sequence). This CDR3 reads CSARKGQETQYF. The CDR3 region has the DNA TGCAGTGCTAGAAAAGGTCAAGAGACCCAGTACTTC.

The chain uses TRBV3-1 and TRBJ1-6; D gene unclear. V dropped 6 bases and J dropped 7 bases, with 7 bases sitting between them. Germline assignment: CDR1 LGHDT and CDR2 YNNKEL (reference sequence). There are 12 residues in the CDR3. The CDR3 spells CASRDFNSPLHF. The CDR3, as DNA: TGTGCCAGCAGAGACTTCAATTCACCCCTCCACTTT.

This clonotype has just a few counts. The CDR3 DNA follows: TGTGCCAGCAGGGGTCAGAGCAGGGGTGGCTACACCTTC. Its translation: CASRGQSRGGYTF. The rearrangement uses TRBV6-1 and TRBJ1-2; tentative D call: TRBD1 (6 bases). Looked up from germline, CDR1 is MNHNS and CDR2 is SASEGT. This CDR3 comprises 13 residues. The V end was cut by 6 bases, the J end by 7 bases, with 15 bases between.

This clonotype was counted at least ten times. CDR3 in amino acids: CASSLRSNQPQHF. CDR3 bases: TGTGCCAGCAGCTTAAGGTCGAATCAGCCCCAGCATTTT. The chain is built from TRBV7-2 and TRBJ1-5; D not certain. This CDR3 has 13 amino acids. Trimming removed 2 bases at V and 4 bases at J, with 6 bases between. Germline V gives CDR1 SGHTA, CDR2 FQGNSA.

The chain recombines TRBV6-1 with TRBJ2-1; 7 nucleotides line up with TRBD2. V shed 5 bases, J shed 0 bases, and the junction held 1 base outside the gene matches. CDR3 length: 14 residues. Germline CDR1 is MNHNS and CDR2 is SASEGT. The CDR3 nucleotides read TGTGCCAGCAGTACTAGCGACTCCTACAATGAGCAGTTCTTC. It translates to CASSTSDSYNEQFF.

The chain links TRBV7-9 to TRBJ1-2; D is uncertain. The V and J ends lost 5 bases and 2 bases respectively, with 15 bases between them. Germline values: CDR1 SEHNR, CDR2 FQNEAQ (reference sequence). The CDR3 totals 15 residues. Written as DNA, the CDR3 is TGTGCCAGCAGCCCACGGGTGACAAGAAACTATGGCTACACCTTC. It yields the protein CASSPRVTRNYGYTF.

This clonotype was recorded a few times. V gene TRBV9 combines with J gene TRBJ2-3, with D perhaps assigned TRBD1 or TRBD2 (6 bases each). CDR1 is SGDLS and CDR2 is YYNGEE in the germline V gene. This CDR3 spans 16 amino acids. Trimming pared 4 bases from V and 1 base from J, leaving 16 bases between. CDR3 region: CASSPAGHGGTDTQYF. As DNA, the CDR3 is TGTGCCAGCAGCCCGGCGGGACACGGGGGCACAGATACGCAGTATTTT.

This clonotype appeared a few times. CDR3 region: CASGPGQGYGYTF. The CDR3 bases are TGTGCTAGTGGTCCGGGACAGGGCTATGGCTACACCTTC. V is TRBV12-5 and J is TRBJ1-2, with 9 nucleotides matching TRBD1. CDR3 length: 13 residues. V trimming: 5 bases; J trimming: 4 bases; junction bases outside the gene matches: 2. CDR1 LGHNT and CDR2 FRNRAP come from the germline V gene.

The chain carries TRBV11-2 and TRBJ2-5; the D gene is possibly TRBD1 (7 bases). CDR3 length: 16 residues. V lost 5 bases and J 3 bases, leaving 19 bases between the germline ends. Germline V gene data show CDR1 as SGHAT and CDR2 as FQNNGV. The CDR3 DNA sequence: TGTGCCAGCAGCCCCCCATCGACAGGGAGGAAAGAGACCCAGTACTTC. Translation gives CASSPPSTGRKETQYF.

In its sample, this clonotype was seen a few times. V and J are TRBV24-1 and TRBJ1-4, with D tentatively TRBD1 (6 bases). The CDR3 covers 16 residues. CDR1 is KGHDR, CDR2 SFDVKD, per germline. V lost 5 bases to trimming and J lost 7 bases, with 19 bases between them. The CDR3: CATSAAGTGFGEKLFF. The CDR3, as DNA: TGTGCCACCAGTGCAGCTGGCACAGGGTTTGGTGAAAAACTGTTTTTT.

This clonotype was counted ten times or more. Here the CDR3 reads CASSEGAGQEASEQFF. The CDR3 DNA follows: TGTGCCAGCAGTGAAGGGGCGGGACAGGAGGCGAGTGAGCAGTTCTTC. V usage is TRBV2 and J usage is TRBJ2-1, with 8 bases lining up with TRBD1. The CDR3 length is 16 residues. Per germline, CDR1 SNHLY and CDR2 FYNNEI. The V gene end was trimmed by 1 base and the J gene end by 9 bases; junction bases not matched to a gene: 11.

This clonotype was found many times. The J gene is TRBJ2-3, the V gene TRBV20-1, with 7 nucleotides matching TRBD2. The CDR3 totals 15 residues. Losses at the gene ends were 3 bases for V and 2 bases for J; bases not matched to a gene: 8. Germline V gene sequence: CDR1 DFQATT, CDR2 SNEGSKA (reference sequence). The chain's CDR3 is CSASLQRGITDTQYF. CDR3 DNA sequence: TGCAGTGCTAGCCTCCAGCGGGGAATCACAGATACGCAGTATTTT.

The chain employs TRBV7-2 and TRBJ1-2; D may be TRBD1 (5 bases). CDR3 size: 13 residues. CDR1 is SGHTA, CDR2 FQGNSA, per germline. Deletions cut 5 bases from V and 2 bases from J, with 9 bases between. The CDR3 protein is CASSEGRNYGYTF. Written as DNA, the CDR3 is TGTGCCAGCAGCGAGGGACGGAACTATGGCTACACCTTC.

This clonotype was detected ten times or more. The CDR3 region has the DNA TGTGCCAGCAGAGGGGACGACTATGAGCAGTTCTTC. Translated: CASRGDDYEQFF. This rearrangement joins TRBV6-1 to TRBJ2-1, with D perhaps TRBD1 or TRBD2 (5 bases each). This CDR3 region has 12 residues. V lost 6 bases and J 8 bases, leaving 11 bases between the germline ends. Germline loops: CDR1 MNHNS, CDR2 SASEGT.

This clonotype was seen more than once but under ten times. The chain employs TRBV10-3 and TRBJ1-1; the D gene is possibly TRBD1 (5 bases). Trimming shortened V by 6 bases and J by 2 bases, and 13 bases separated the two germline ends. This CDR3 is built from 14 residues. Germline CDR1 is ENHRY and CDR2 is SYGVKD. The CDR3 DNA is TGTGCCATCAGAGAAGGGACCCCCAACACTGAAGCTTTCTTT. This sequence encodes CAIREGTPNTEAFF.

There are many counts of this clonotype. The chain is built from TRBV2 and TRBJ2-3, with D perhaps given as TRBD1 or TRBD2 (6 bases each). Deletions cut 7 bases from V and 3 bases from J, with 11 bases between. The CDR3 sequence is 13 residues long. CDR1 is SNHLY, CDR2 FYNNEI, per germline. CDR3 residues: CASMTGATDTQYF. The CDR3 region has the DNA TGTGCCAGCATGACGGGGGCAACAGATACGCAGTATTTT.

This clonotype appeared many times. The genes are TRBV7-6 and TRBJ2-7; tentative D call: TRBD2 (6 bases). Trimming cost V 4 bases and J 1 base, with 11 bases left between them. The CDR3 runs 14 residues. The germline V gene has CDR1 SGHVS and CDR2 FNYEAQ. The CDR3 here is CASSSNSGSYEQYF. The DNA of the CDR3 is TGTGCCAGCAGCTCCAATAGCGGTTCCTACGAGCAGTACTTC. The full variable domain, rest sourced from reference TRBV7-6 and TRBJ2-7, is GAGVSQSPRYKVTKRGQDVALRCDPISGHVSLYWYRQALGQGPEFLTYFNYEAQQDKSGLPNDRFSAERPEGSISTLTIQRTEQRDSAMYRCASSSNSGSYEQYFGPGTRLTVT.

In its sample, this clonotype was seen a few times. The chain has TRBV30 and TRBJ2-1, with 7 nucleotides matching TRBD2. This CDR3 is 13 amino acids long. J was trimmed by 13 bases and V by 2 bases; bases with no gene match: 11. In germline, CDR1 is GTSNPN, CDR2 SVGIG (reference sequence). The CDR3 DNA is TGTGCCTGGAGTCCTTTAGCGGGTCTGAATCAGTTCTTC. Encoded protein: CAWSPLAGLNQFF.

Only a few counts were recorded for this clonotype. The chain carries TRBV6-1 and TRBJ1-6; 8 bases match TRBD1. This CDR3 contains 15 residues. The germline V gene has CDR1 MNHNS and CDR2 SASEGT. The junction had 8 bases not matched to a gene; V was cut back by 3 bases and J by 10 bases. The CDR3 here is CASSDPRTGKSPLHF. CDR3 nucleotides: TGTGCCAGCAGTGACCCACGGACAGGGAAGTCACCCCTCCACTTT.